Listed below are T cell receptor beta chains from one sample, sequenced in a study of cytomegalovirus exposure and HLA in healthy donors. The table came from immunoSEQ multiplex PCR; TCRdb's copy has only in-frame clones and leaves some out. The sample table includes more than 45,000 clones. Material: PBMCs. All receptors derive from a woman aged 40 to 50 in good health and CMV-seronegative. Both conserved end residues are part of each CDR3. Each record gives: V gene, D gene, J gene, CDR3 protein, CDR3 DNA. The D gene is left open where the match is weak.

>TRBV5-1|.|TRBJ1-1
CASSVEGGRGMNTEAFF
TGCGCCAGCAGCGTGGAGGGGGGGAGAGGAATGAACACTGAAGCTTTCTTT
>TRBV6-5|TRBD1|TRBJ1-2
CASTSSGTGSGYTF
TGTGCCAGCACTTCCTCCGGGACAGGGAGCGGCTACACCTTC
>TRBV6-1|.|TRBJ1-1
CASSERRGGTEAFF
TGTGCCAGCAGTGAAAGGAGGGGGGGCACTGAAGCTTTCTTT
>TRBV27|.|TRBJ2-1
CASSFGGNYNEQFF
TGTGCCAGCAGTTTCGGCGGGAATTACAATGAGCAGTTCTTC
>TRBV6-1|TRBD1|TRBJ1-5
CASSDRQGAGQPQHF
TGTGCCAGCAGTGACCGACAGGGGGCAGGGCAGCCCCAGCATTTT
>TRBV18|TRBD2|TRBJ2-7
CASSPGEGGEQYF
TGTGCCAGCTCACCCGGGGAGGGCGGCGAGCAGTACTTC
>TRBV19|.|TRBJ2-1
CASSSLSGPLNEQFF
TGTGCCAGTAGTAGTTTATCGGGTCCTCTCAATGAGCAGTTCTTC
>TRBV11-2|.|TRBJ1-1
CASSSRRGFGGGRTEAFF
TGTGCCAGCAGCTCCCGTAGGGGTTTTGGGGGGGGCCGCACTGAAGCTTTCTTT
>TRBV7-3|TRBD2|TRBJ2-1
CASSQRKAGVVSDEQFF
TGTGCCAGCAGCCAGCGGAAAGCGGGAGTAGTTAGCGATGAGCAGTTCTTC
>TRBV9|.|TRBJ2-7
CASSVTPHPGEQYF
TGTGCCAGCAGCGTAACTCCTCACCCCGGGGAGCAGTACTTC
>TRBV4-3|.|TRBJ2-3
CASSQDVLSDTQYF
TGCGCCAGCAGCCAAGATGTACTGTCAGATACGCAGTATTTT
>TRBV5-1|.|TRBJ2-7
CASSPGLSDSYEQYF
TGCGCCAGCAGCCCGGGACTTTCCGATTCCTACGAGCAGTACTTC
>TRBV29-1|TRBD1|TRBJ2-7
CSVEFLGQGSSYEQYF
TGCAGCGTTGAATTTTTGGGACAGGGGAGCTCCTACGAGCAGTACTTC
>TRBV30|TRBD2|TRBJ2-3
CARALAGADTQYF
TGTGCCCGCGCTCTAGCGGGAGCAGATACGCAGTATTTT
>TRBV27|TRBD2|TRBJ2-2
CASRAPRGGGRINTGELFF
TGTGCCAGCAGAGCCCCCCGGGGCGGGGGACGTATTAACACCGGGGAGCTGTTTTTT
>TRBV5-5|.|TRBJ2-2
CASSLLTGVTGELFF
TGTGCCAGCAGCTTGTTAACGGGAGTCACCGGGGAGCTGTTTTTT
>TRBV10-1|.|TRBJ1-2
CASSEVGKDYGYTF
TGCGCCAGCAGTGAGGTGGGCAAGGACTATGGCTACACCTTC
>TRBV7-7|.|TRBJ2-2
CASSFRPPRESNTGELFF
TGTGCTAGCAGCTTCAGGCCCCCACGTGAATCGAACACCGGGGAGCTGTTTTTT
>TRBV7-3|.|TRBJ2-2
CASSLGQRANTGELFF
TGTGCCAGCAGCTTAGGTCAGCGGGCGAACACCGGGGAGCTGTTTTTT
>TRBV30|TRBD2|TRBJ2-3
CAWTPGLAGSTDTQYF
TGTGCCTGGACCCCAGGGCTAGCGGGAAGCACAGATACGCAGTATTTT
>TRBV28|.|TRBJ2-5
CASTRAGVETQYF
TGTGCCAGCACTAGGGCCGGGGTGGAGACCCAGTACTTC
>TRBV6-5|.|TRBJ1-2
CATASGYGYTF
TGTGCCACCGCCTCGGGCTATGGCTACACCTTC
>TRBV2|TRBD2|TRBJ2-5
CASTLAGETQYF
TGTGCCAGCACCCTAGCGGGAGAGACCCAGTACTTC
>TRBV5-1|.|TRBJ1-2
CASTTGQNPNYGYTF
TGCGCCAGCACGACAGGCCAGAACCCTAACTATGGCTACACCTTC
>TRBV27|TRBD1|TRBJ2-7
CASSLRDRGSYEQYF
TGTGCCAGCAGTTTAAGGGACAGGGGGAGCTACGAGCAGTACTTC